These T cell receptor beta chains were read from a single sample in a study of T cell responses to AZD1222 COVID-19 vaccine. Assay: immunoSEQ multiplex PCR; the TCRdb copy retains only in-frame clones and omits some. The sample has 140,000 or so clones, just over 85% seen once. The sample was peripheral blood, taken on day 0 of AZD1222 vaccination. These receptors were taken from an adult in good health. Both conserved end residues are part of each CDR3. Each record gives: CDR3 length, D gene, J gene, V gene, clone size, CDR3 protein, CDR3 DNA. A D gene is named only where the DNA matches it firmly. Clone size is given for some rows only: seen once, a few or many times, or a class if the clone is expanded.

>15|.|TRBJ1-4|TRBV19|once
CASSISDTPEEKLFF
TGTGCCAGTAGTATATCGGACACACCTGAGGAAAAACTGTTTTTT
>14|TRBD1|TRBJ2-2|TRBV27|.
CASSSTGGAGELFF
TGTGCCAGCAGTTCGACAGGGGGCGCCGGGGAGCTGTTTTTT
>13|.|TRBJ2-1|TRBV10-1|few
CARRGAPINEQFF
TGCGCCAGAAGGGGGGCCCCTATCAATGAGCAGTTCTTC
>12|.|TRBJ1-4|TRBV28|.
CASTGRHGKLFF
TGTGCCAGTACTGGACGGCACGGTAAACTGTTTTTT
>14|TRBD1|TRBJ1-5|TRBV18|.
CASSPLGGKQPQHF
TGTGCCAGCTCACCTCTAGGGGGCAAGCAGCCCCAGCATTTT
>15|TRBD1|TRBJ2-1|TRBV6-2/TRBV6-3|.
CASSYVTGVPNEQFF
TGTGCCAGCAGTTACGTCACAGGGGTTCCCAATGAGCAGTTCTTC
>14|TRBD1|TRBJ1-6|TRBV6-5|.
CASSPRDRDSPLHF
TGTGCCAGCAGTCCGCGGGACAGGGATTCACCCCTCCACTTT
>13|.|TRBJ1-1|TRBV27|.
CATKSSGVTEAFF
TGTGCCACCAAATCGTCGGGGGTTACTGAAGCTTTCTTT
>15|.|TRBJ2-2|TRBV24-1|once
CATSDFGRPTGELFF
TGTGCCACCAGTGATTTCGGGAGACCCACCGGGGAGCTGTTTTTT
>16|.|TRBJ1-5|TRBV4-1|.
CASSQVDIPGNQPQHF
TGCGCCAGCAGCCAAGTCGACATTCCGGGCAATCAGCCCCAGCATTTT
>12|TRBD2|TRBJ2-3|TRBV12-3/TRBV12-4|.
CASSSSGNTQYF
TGTGCCAGCAGTTCTAGCGGGAATACGCAGTATTTT
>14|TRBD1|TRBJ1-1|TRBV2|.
CASSVGTGITEAFF
TGTGCCAGCAGTGTCGGGACAGGGATCACTGAAGCTTTCTTT
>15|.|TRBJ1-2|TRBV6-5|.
CASSYSPSGTYGYTF
TGTGCCAGCAGTTACTCACCGTCAGGGACTTATGGCTACACCTTC
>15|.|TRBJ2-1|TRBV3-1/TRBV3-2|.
CASTNQLGAYNEQFF
TGTGCCAGCACCAACCAGTTGGGGGCTTACAATGAGCAGTTCTTC